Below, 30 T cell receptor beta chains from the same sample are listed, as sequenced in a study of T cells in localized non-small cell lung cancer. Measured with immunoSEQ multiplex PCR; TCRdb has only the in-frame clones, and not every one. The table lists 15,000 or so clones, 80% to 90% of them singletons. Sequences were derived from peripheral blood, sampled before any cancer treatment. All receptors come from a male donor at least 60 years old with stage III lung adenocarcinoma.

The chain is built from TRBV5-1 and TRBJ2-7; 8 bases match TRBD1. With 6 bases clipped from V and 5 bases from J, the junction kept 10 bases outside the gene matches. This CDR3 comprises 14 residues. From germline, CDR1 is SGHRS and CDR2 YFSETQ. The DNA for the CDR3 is TGCGCCAGCAACCCAGGGGGCTATGTTGACGAGCAGTACTTC. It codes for CASNPGGYVDEQYF.

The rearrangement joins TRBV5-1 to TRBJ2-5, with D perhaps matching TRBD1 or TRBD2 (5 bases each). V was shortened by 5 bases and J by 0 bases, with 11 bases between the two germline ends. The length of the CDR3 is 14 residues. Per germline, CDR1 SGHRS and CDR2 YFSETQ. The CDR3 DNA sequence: TGCGCCAGCAGTCAACCGGGACACCAAGAGACCCAGTACTTC. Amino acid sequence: CASSQPGHQETQYF.

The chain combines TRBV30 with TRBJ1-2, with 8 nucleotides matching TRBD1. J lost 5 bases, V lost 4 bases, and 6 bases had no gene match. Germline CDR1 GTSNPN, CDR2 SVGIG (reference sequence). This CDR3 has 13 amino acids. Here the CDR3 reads CAWNRDRPYGYTF. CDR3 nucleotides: TGTGCCTGGAACCGGGACAGGCCTTATGGCTACACCTTC.

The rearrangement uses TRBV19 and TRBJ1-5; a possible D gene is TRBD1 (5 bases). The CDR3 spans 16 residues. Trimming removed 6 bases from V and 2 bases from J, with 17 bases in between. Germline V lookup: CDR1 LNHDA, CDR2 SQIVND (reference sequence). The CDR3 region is CASRTRAGEGNQPQHF. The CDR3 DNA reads TGTGCCAGTAGGACCAGGGCAGGAGAGGGCAATCAGCCCCAGCATTTT. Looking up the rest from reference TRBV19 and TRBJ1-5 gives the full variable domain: DGGITQSPKYLFRKEGQNVTLSCEQNLNHDAMYWYRQDPGQGLRLIYYSQIVNDFQKGDIAEGYSVSREKKESFPLTVTSAQKNPTAFYLCASRTRAGEGNQPQHFGDGTRLSIL.

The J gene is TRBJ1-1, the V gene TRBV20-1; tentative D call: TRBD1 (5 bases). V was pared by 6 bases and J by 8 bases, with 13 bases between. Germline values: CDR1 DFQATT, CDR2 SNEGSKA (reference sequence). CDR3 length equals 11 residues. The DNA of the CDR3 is TGCAGTGCCCTAATCCAGGGAGAAGCTTTCTTT. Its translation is CSALIQGEAFF.

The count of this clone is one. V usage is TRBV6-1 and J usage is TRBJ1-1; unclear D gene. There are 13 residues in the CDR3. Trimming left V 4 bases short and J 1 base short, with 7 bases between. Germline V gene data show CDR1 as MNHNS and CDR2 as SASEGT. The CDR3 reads CASSVGGNTEAFF. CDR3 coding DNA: TGTGCCAGCAGTGTCGGTGGGAACACTGAAGCTTTCTTT.

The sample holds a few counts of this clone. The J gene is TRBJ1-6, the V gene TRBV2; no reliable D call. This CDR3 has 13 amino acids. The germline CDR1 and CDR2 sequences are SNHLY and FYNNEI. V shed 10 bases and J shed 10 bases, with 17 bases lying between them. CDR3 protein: CATHGERGSPLHF. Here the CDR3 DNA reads TGTGCCACTCACGGGGAACGGGGATCACCCCTCCACTTT.

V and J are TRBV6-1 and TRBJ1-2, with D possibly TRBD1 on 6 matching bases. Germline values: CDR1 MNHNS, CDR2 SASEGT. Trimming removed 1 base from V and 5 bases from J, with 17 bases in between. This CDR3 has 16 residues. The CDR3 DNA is TGTGCCAGCAGTGAAGAAGGACAGATCGGAGCTTATGGCTACACCTTC. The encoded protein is CASSEEGQIGAYGYTF.

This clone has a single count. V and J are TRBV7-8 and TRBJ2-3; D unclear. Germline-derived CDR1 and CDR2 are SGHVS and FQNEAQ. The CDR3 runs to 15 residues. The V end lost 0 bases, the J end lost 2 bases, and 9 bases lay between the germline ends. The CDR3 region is CASSLAGLPTDTQYF. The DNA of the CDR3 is TGTGCCAGCAGCTTAGCGGGTCTACCCACAGATACGCAGTATTTT. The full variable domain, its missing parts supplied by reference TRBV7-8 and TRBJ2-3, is GAGVSQSPRYKVAKRGQDVALRCDPISGHVSLFWYQQALGQGPEFLTYFQNEAQLDKSGLPSDRFFAERPEGSVSTLKIQRTQQEDSAVYLCASSLAGLPTDTQYFGPGTRLTVL.

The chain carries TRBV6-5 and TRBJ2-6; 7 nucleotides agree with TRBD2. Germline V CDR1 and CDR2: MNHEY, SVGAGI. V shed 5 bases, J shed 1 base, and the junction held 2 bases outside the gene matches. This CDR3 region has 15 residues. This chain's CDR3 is CASSRGVSGANVLTF. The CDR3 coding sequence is TGTGCCAGCAGTCGGGGGGTGTCTGGGGCCAACGTCCTGACTTTC.

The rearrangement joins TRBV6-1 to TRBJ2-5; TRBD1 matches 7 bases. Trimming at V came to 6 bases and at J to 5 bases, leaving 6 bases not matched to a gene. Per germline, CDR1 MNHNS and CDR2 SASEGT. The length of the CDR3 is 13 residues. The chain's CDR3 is CASSSGQEETQYF. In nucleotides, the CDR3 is TGTGCCAGCAGCTCCGGACAGGAGGAGACCCAGTACTTC.

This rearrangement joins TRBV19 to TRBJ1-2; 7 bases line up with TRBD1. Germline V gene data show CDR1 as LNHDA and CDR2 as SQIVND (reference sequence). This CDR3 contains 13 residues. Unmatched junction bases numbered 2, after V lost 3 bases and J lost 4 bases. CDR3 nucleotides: TGTGCCAGTAGTATTGGGACAGTCTATGGCTACACCTTC. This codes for CASSIGTVYGYTF.

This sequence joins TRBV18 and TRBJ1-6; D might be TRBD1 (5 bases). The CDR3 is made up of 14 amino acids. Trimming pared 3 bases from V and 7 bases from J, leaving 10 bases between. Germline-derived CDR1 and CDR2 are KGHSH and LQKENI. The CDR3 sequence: CASSPGTANSPLHF. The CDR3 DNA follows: TGTGCCAGCTCACCCGGGACGGCGAATTCACCCCTCCACTTT.

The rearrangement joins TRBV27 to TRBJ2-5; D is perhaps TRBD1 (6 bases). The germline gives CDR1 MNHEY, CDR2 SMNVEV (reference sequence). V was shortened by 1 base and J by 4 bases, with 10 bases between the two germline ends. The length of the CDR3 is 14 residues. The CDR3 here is CASSLLGQTETQYF. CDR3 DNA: TGTGCCAGCAGTTTATTGGGACAAACAGAGACCCAGTACTTC.

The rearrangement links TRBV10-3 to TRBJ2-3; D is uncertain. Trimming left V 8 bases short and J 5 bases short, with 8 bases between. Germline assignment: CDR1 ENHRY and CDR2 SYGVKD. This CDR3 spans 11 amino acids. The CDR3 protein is CAIRLGDTQYF. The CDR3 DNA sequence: TGTGCCATCCGTCTAGGAGATACGCAGTATTTT.

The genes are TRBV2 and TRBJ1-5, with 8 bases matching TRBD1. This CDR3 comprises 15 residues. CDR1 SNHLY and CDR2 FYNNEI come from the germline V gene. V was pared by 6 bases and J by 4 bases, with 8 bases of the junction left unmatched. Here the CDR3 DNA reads TGTGCCAGCAGGGGATGGACAGGGATAAATCAGCCCCAGCATTTT. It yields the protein CASRGWTGINQPQHF.

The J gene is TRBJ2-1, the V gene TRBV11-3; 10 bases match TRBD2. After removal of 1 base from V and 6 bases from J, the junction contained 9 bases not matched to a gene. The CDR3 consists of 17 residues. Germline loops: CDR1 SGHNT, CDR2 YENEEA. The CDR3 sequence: CASSLVLAGAIPNEQFF. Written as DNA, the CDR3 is TGTGCCAGCAGCTTAGTCCTAGCGGGGGCTATACCCAATGAGCAGTTCTTC.

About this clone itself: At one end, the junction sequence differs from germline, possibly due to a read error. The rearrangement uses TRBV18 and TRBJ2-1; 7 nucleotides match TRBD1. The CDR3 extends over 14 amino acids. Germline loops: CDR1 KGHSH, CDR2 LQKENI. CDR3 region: CASSPGSRQGDRIF. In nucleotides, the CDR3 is TGTGCCAGCTCACCAGGGAGTCGGCAGGGGGATAGGATCTTC.

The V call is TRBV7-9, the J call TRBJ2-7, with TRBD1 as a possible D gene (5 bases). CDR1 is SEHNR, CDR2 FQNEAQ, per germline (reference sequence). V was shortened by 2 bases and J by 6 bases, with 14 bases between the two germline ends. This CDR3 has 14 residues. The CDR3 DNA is TGTGCCAGCAGCTTACCAGGGATCGGTATCGAGCAGTACTTC. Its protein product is CASSLPGIGIEQYF.

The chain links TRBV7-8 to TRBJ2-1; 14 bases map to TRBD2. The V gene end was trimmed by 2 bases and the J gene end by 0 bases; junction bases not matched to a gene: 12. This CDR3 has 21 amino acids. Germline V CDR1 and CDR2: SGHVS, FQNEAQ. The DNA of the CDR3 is TGTGCCAGCAGCTTACCCACGAGACTAGCGGGGGGGCCAGTCTCCTACAATGAGCAGTTCTTC. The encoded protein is CASSLPTRLAGGPVSYNEQFF.

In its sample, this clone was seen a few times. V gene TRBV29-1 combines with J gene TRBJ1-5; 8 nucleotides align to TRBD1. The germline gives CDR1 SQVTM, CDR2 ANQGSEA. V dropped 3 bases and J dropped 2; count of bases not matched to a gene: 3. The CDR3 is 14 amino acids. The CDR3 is CSVEETGGNQPQHF. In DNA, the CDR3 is TGCAGCGTTGAGGAGACAGGGGGCAATCAGCCCCAGCATTTT.

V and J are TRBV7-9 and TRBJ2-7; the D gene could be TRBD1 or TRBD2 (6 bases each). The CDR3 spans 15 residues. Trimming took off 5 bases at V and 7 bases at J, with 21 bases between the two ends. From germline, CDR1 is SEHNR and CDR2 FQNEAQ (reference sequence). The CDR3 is CASSPKDSHGGEQYF. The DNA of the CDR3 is TGTGCCAGCAGCCCGAAGGACAGCCATGGGGGGGAGCAGTACTTC. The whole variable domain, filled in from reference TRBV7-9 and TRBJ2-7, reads DTGVSQNPRHKITKRGQNVTFRCDPISEHNRLYWYRQTLGQGPEFLTYFQNEAQLEKSRLLSDRFSAERPKGSFSTLEIQRTEQGDSAMYLCASSPKDSHGGEQYFGPGTRLTVT.

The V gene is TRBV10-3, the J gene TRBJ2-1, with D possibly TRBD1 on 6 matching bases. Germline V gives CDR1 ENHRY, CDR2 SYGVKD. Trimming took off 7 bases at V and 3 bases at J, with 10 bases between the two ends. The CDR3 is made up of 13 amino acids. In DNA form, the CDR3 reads TGTGCCATCACCCCAGGGGACTACAATGAGCAGTTCTTC. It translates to CAITPGDYNEQFF.

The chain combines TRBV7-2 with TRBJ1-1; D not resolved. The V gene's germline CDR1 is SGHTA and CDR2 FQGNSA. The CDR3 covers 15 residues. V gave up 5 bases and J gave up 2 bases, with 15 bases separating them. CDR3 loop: CASSTRAGPNTEAFF. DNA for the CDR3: TGTGCCAGCAGCACAAGGGCAGGCCCCAACACTGAAGCTTTCTTT.

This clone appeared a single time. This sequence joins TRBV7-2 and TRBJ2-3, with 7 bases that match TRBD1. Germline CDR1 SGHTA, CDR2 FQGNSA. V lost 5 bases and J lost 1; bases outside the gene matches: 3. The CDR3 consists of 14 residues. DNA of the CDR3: TGTGCCAGCAGCCTTCAGGGGGGCACAGATACGCAGTATTTT. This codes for CASSLQGGTDTQYF.

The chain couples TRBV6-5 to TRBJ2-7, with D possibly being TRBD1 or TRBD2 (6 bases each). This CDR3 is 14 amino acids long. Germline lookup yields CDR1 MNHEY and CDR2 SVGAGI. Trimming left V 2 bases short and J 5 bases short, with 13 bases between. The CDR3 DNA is TGTGCCAGCAGTTACCGGAGGGGGAGCCACGAGCAGTACTTC. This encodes CASSYRRGSHEQYF.

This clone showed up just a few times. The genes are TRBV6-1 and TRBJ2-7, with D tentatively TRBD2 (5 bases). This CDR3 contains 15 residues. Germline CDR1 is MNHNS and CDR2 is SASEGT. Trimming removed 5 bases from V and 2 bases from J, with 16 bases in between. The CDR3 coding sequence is TGTGCCAGCAGTCCCCGGGGTCAGATAACCTACGAGCAGTACTTC. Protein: CASSPRGQITYEQYF.

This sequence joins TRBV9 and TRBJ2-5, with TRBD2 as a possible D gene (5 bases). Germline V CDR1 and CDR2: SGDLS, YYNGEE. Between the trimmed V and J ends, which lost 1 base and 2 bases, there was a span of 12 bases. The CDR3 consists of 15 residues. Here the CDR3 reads CASSVMGVRQETQYF. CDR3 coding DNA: TGTGCCAGCAGCGTAATGGGAGTGAGACAAGAGACCCAGTACTTC. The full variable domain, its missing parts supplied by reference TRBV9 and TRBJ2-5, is DSGVTQTPKHLITATGQRVTLRCSPRSGDLSVYWYQQSLDQGLQFLIQYYNGEERAKGNILERFSAQQFPDLHSELNLSSLELGDSALYFCASSVMGVRQETQYFGPGTRLLVL.

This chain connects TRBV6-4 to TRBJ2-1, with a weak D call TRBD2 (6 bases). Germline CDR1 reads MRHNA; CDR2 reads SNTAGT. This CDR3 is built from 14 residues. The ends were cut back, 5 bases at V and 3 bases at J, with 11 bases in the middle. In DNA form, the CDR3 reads TGTGCCAGCAGTAGGAGGGCCTACTACAATGAGCAGTTCTTC. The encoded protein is CASSRRAYYNEQFF.

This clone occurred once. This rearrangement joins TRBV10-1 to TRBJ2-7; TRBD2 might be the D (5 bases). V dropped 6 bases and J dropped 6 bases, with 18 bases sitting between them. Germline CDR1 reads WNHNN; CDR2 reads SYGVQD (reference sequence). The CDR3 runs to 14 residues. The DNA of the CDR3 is TGCGCCAGCAGCGGAGGTCCGGGGAAAGGCGAGCAGTACTTC. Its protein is CASSGGPGKGEQYF.